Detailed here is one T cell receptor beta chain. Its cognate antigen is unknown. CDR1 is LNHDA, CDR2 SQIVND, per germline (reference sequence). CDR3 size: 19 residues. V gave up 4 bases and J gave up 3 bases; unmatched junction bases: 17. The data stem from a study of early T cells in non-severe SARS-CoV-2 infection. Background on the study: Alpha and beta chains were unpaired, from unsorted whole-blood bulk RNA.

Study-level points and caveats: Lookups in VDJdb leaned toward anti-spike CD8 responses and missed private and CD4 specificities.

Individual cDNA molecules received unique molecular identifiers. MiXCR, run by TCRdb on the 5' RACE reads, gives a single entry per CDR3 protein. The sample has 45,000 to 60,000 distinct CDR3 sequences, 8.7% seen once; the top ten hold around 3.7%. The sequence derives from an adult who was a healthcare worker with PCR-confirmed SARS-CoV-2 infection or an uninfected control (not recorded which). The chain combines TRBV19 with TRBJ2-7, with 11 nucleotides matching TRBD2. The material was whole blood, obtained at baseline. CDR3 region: CASSKTGTRIAGGSYEQYF. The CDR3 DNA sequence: TGTGCCAGTAGTAAGACCGGGACTCGGATAGCGGGAGGGAGCTACGAGCAGTACTTC.